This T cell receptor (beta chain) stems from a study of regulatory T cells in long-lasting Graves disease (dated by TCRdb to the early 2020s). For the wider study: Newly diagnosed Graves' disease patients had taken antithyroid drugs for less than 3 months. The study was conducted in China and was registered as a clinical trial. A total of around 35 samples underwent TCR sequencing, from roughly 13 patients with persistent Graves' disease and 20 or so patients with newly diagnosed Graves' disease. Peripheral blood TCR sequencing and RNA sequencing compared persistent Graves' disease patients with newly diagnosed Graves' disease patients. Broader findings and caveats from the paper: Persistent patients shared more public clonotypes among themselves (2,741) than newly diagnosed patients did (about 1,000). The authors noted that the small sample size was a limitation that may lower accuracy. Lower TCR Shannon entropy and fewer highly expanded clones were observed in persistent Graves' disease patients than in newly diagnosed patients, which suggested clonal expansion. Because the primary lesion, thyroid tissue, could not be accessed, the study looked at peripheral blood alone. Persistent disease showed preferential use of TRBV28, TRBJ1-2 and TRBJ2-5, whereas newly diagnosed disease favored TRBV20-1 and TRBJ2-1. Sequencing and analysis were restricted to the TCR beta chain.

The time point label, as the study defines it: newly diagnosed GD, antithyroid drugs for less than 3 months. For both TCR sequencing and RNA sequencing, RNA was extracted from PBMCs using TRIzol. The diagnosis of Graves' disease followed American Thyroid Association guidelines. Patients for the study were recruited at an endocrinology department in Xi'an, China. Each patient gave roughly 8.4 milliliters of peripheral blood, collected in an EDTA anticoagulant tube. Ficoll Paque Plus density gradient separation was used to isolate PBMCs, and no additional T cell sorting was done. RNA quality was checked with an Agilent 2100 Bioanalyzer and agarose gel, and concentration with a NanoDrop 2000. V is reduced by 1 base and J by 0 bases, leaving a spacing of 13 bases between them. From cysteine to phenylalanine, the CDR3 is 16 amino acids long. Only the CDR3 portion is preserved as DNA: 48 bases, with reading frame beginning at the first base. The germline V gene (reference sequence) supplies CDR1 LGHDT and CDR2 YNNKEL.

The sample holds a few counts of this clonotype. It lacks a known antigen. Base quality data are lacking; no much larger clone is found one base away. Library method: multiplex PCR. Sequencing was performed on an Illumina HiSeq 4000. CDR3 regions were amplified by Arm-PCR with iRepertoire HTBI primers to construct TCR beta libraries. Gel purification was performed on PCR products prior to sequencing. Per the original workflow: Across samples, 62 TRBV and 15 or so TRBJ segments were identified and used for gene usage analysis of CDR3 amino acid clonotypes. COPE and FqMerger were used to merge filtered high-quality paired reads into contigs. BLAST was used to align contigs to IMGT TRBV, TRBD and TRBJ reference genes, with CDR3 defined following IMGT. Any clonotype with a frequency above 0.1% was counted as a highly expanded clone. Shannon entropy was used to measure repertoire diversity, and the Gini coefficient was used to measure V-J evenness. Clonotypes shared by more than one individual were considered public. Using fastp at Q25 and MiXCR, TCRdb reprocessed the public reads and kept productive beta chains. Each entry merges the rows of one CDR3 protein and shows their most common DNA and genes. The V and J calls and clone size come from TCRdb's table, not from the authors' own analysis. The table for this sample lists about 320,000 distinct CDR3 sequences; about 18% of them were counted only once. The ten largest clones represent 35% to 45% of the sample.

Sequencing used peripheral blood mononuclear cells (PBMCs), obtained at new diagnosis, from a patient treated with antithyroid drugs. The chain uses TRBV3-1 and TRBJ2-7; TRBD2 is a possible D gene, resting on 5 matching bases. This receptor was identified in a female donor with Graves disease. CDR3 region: CASSQGSGPSSYEQYF. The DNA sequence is TGTGCCAGCAGCCAAGGCAGCGGCCCAAGCTCCTACGAGCAGTACTTC.